This TCR beta chain was retrieved from a study of blood T cell repertoires in COVID-19 (dated by TCRdb to 2018 to 2021). A note on the overall study: Collaborator samples came from the United States, Italy and Spain and covered acute and convalescent phases of COVID-19. Where available, HLA class I and class II types were taken from metadata supplied by the sample provider and were not determined by assay-based typing. Samples were obtained from the ongoing ImmuneRACE study (first 160 participants) and from over a thousand subjects provided by 6 global collaborators. The prospective study material was composed of cDNA or gDNA derived from T cells, B-cell-depleted T cells, or PBMCs. The repertoires were made available in a free public database intended to serve as a resource for research on the immune response to SARS-CoV-2. The dataset comprised deeply sampled blood TCRbeta repertoires from subjects exposed to, actively infected with, or recovered from COVID-19. Nearly every sample came with metadata listing a de-identified subject ID, COVID-19 status, age in years and sex. The paper as a whole reports these results and caveats: The amount of clinical and demographic metadata varied by source and participant and was provided uncurated.

The collaborating institutions used their own protocols to collect whole blood in K2EDTA tubes. Collaborator samples were shipped for TCRbeta analysis as frozen whole blood, isolated PBMCs, or DNA extracted from either sample type. Trimming accounts for 0 bases at V and 5 bases at J, while the number of junction bases matched to no gene is 1. Taken from the germline V gene (reference sequence), the CDR1 and CDR2 loops are GTSNPN and SVGIG. Taken from cysteine to phenylalanine, the CDR3 has 15 residues. Solely the CDR3 DNA is kept, with 45 bases framed from the first base. This clone occurred a few times. Its specific antigen is unknown. No base qualities exist here, and no much larger clone lies one base off it. The immunoSEQ Assay, a bias-controlled multiplex PCR, was used to amplify TCRbeta CDR3 regions from genomic DNA. Concerning the study's data processing: The number of nucleated cells in each sample was estimated from the amplification of reference gene primers within the assay. To quantify the absolute abundance of each unique TCRbeta CDR3 rearrangement, sequence reads were collapsed and filtered. Productive Simpson clonality was computed per sample as the square root of Simpson's diversity index over productive rearrangements. TCRdb mirrors the immuneACCESS table, restricted to in-frame sequences. Some clones are absent from its copies; in checked studies, under half trace to an unresolved V gene, and the reason for the others is unknown. V, J and clone size derive from that table, while D and trimming were established from the DNA sequence. The sample table shows about 100,000 clones, and approximately 86% are seen once. The ten largest clones capture approximately 5% of the sample.

Recombination joined TRBV30 with TRBJ1-6; TRBD1 matches 10 bases in the middle. This receptor was obtained from a human donor in a cohort sampled during active COVID-19. Sequencing input: peripheral blood. CDR3 reads: CAWSVGQGHNSPLHF. The nucleotides are TGTGCCTGGAGTGTGGGACAGGGGCATAATTCACCCCTCCACTTT. The entire variable domain, with the stretches around the CDR3 drawn from the reference TRBV30 and TRBJ1-6 proteins, is SQTIHQWPATLVQPVGSPLSLECTVEGTSNPNLYWYRQAAGRGLQLLFYSVGIGQISSEVPQNLSASRPQDRQFILSSKKLLLSDSGFYLCAWSVGQGHNSPLHFGNGTRLTVT.